These T cell receptor beta chains were read from a single sample in a study of CD8+ T cells in alopecia areata. Profiled with immunoSEQ multiplex PCR; TCRdb holds only in-frame clones, not every one. The table lists approximately 150,000 clones, roughly 46% of them singletons. The material sequenced was CD4+ T cells sorted from blood, taken at week 0. Source of these receptors: a human donor with alopecia areata. The CDR3 runs from the conserved cysteine through the conserved F or W. D genes are given only for firm matches. Size is stated for part of the rows, as once, few or many counts, or as a class when the clone is expanded.

CDR3: CASSQATGRAETQYF
DNA: TGCGCCAGCAGCCAAGCGACAGGGCGGGCGGAGACCCAGTACTTC
size: .
J: TRBJ2-5
D: TRBD1
V: TRBV4-1

CDR3: CSASPGLAAATDTQYF
DNA: TGCAGCGCCTCTCCAGGACTAGCGGCCGCAACAGATACGCAGTATTTT
size: few
J: TRBJ2-3
D: TRBD2
V: TRBV29-1

CDR3: CASSLDGGGTEAFF
DNA: TGTGCCAGCAGCTTAGACGGGGGAGGGACTGAAGCTTTCTTT
size: few
J: TRBJ1-1
D: .
V: TRBV7-9

CDR3: CASSGKTRQYNEQFF
DNA: TGTGCCAGCAGCGGCAAGACTCGACAGTACAATGAGCAGTTCTTC
size: .
J: TRBJ2-1
D: .
V: TRBV9

CDR3: CASSPGLAREQFF
DNA: TGTGCCAGCAGCCCCGGACTAGCGCGTGAGCAGTTCTTC
size: .
J: TRBJ2-1
D: TRBD2
V: TRBV7-2

CDR3: CASSPGGTSGSNEQFF
DNA: TGCGCCAGCAGCCCCGGCGGGACTAGCGGGAGCAATGAGCAGTTCTTC
size: .
J: TRBJ2-1
D: TRBD2
V: TRBV4-3

CDR3: CASSPADNYGYTF
DNA: TGTGCCAGCAGTCCCGCCGACAACTATGGCTACACCTTC
size: .
J: TRBJ1-2
D: .
V: TRBV25-1

CDR3: CSVGGASSYEQYF
DNA: TGCAGCGTTGGAGGGGCTAGCTCCTACGAGCAGTACTTC
size: .
J: TRBJ2-7
D: .
V: TRBV29-1

CDR3: CASSPNTGELFF
DNA: TGTGCCAGCTCACCGAACACCGGGGAGCTGTTTTTT
size: .
J: TRBJ2-2
D: .
V: TRBV18

CDR3: CASSFGGADRMNTEAFF
DNA: TGTGCCAGCAGTTTTGGGGGGGCGGATAGAATGAACACTGAAGCTTTCTTT
size: .
J: TRBJ1-1
D: .
V: TRBV28

CDR3: CASSGSSYEQYF
DNA: TGTGCCAGCTCAGGGAGCTCCTACGAGCAGTACTTC
size: .
J: TRBJ2-7
D: .
V: TRBV18

CDR3: CSPLKSGNSYNEQFF
DNA: TGCAGCCCCCTGAAAAGCGGGAACTCCTACAATGAGCAGTTCTTC
size: few
J: TRBJ2-1
D: TRBD2
V: TRBV29-1

CDR3: CASSMSYSNQPQHF
DNA: TGTGCCAGTAGTATGAGCTATAGCAATCAGCCCCAGCATTTT
size: few
J: TRBJ1-5
D: .
V: TRBV19

CDR3: CASSLLDSKTDTQYF
DNA: TGTGCCAGCAGCCTTCTGGACAGCAAGACAGATACGCAGTATTTT
size: .
J: TRBJ2-3
D: .
V: TRBV7-8

CDR3: CSVSTGAGYTF
DNA: TGCAGCGTTTCGACAGGGGCGGGCTACACCTTC
size: .
J: TRBJ1-2
D: TRBD1
V: TRBV29-1

CDR3: CASSSVGGNYGYTF
DNA: TGCGCCAGCAGCTCCGTCGGAGGGAACTATGGCTACACCTTC
size: few
J: TRBJ1-2
D: .
V: TRBV4-1

CDR3: CASSAKAGGELFF
DNA: TGTGCCAGCAGCGCGAAGGCCGGCGGGGAGCTGTTTTTT
size: few
J: TRBJ2-2
D: .
V: TRBV11-1

CDR3: CSVLTTDTQYF
DNA: TGCAGCGTTCTGACCACAGATACGCAGTATTTT
size: .
J: TRBJ2-3
D: .
V: TRBV29-1

CDR3: CSASDRGKYNEQFF
DNA: TGCAGCGCCTCGGACAGGGGGAAGTACAATGAGCAGTTCTTC
size: .
J: TRBJ2-1
D: TRBD1
V: TRBV29-1

CDR3: CASSQGTGDGYTF
DNA: TGTGCCAGCAGCCAAGGGACAGGTGATGGCTACACCTTC
size: few
J: TRBJ1-2
D: TRBD1
V: TRBV4-2

CDR3: CASNLGMAETQYF
DNA: TGTGCCAGCAATTTAGGGATGGCGGAGACCCAGTACTTC
size: .
J: TRBJ2-5
D: .
V: TRBV2

CDR3: CASSRSISETQYF
DNA: TGTGCCAGCAGCCGGTCGATTTCAGAGACCCAGTACTTC
size: .
J: TRBJ2-5
D: .
V: TRBV4-2

CDR3: CSPGQAPQAKNIQYF
DNA: TGCAGCCCGGGACAGGCTCCTCAGGCCAAAAACATTCAGTACTTC
size: few
J: TRBJ2-4
D: TRBD1
V: TRBV29-1

CDR3: CASSVRANTEAFF
DNA: TGTGCCAGTAGTGTCCGGGCGAACACTGAAGCTTTCTTT
size: .
J: TRBJ1-1
D: .
V: TRBV19

CDR3: CASSPGTSGSWETQYF
DNA: TGTGCCAGCAGTCCGGGGACTAGCGGGAGCTGGGAGACCCAGTACTTC
size: .
J: TRBJ2-5
D: TRBD2
V: TRBV25-1

CDR3: CASRRGTDTQYF
DNA: TGTGCCAGCAGACGGGGCACAGATACGCAGTATTTT
size: .
J: TRBJ2-3
D: .
V: TRBV6-1

CDR3: CASSSASGQMNTEAFF
DNA: TGCGCCAGCAGCTCGGCTTCGGGACAGATGAACACTGAAGCTTTCTTT
size: .
J: TRBJ1-1
D: TRBD1
V: TRBV5-1

CDR3: CASSQLGSYEQYF
DNA: TGTGCCAGCAGTCAGCTGGGCTCCTACGAGCAGTACTTC
size: .
J: TRBJ2-7
D: .
V: TRBV6-5

CDR3: CSVETPGVEQYF
DNA: TGCAGCGTTGAAACCCCGGGGGTCGAGCAGTACTTC
size: few
J: TRBJ2-7
D: .
V: TRBV29-1

CDR3: CASSRYEQRGTGANVLTF
DNA: TGCGCCAGCAGCCGATATGAACAGAGGGGCACTGGGGCCAACGTCCTGACTTTC
size: .
J: TRBJ2-6
D: .
V: TRBV4-1

CDR3: CASSLSGSKAGELFF
DNA: TGTGCCAGCAGCTTAAGCGGGAGTAAAGCCGGGGAGCTGTTTTTT
size: .
J: TRBJ2-2
D: TRBD2
V: TRBV7-2

CDR3: CASSLGLSTDTQYF
DNA: TGTGCCAGCAGCTTAGGACTAAGCACAGATACGCAGTATTTT
size: .
J: TRBJ2-3
D: .
V: TRBV11-3

CDR3: CSGNLNTEAFF
DNA: TGCAGCGGAAACTTGAACACTGAAGCTTTCTTT
size: many
J: TRBJ1-1
D: .
V: TRBV29-1

CDR3: CASRRGQGVNYGYTF
DNA: TGTGCCAGCAGGAGAGGACAGGGAGTGAACTATGGCTACACCTTC
size: few
J: TRBJ1-2
D: TRBD1
V: TRBV9

CDR3: CASSYDRENEQFF
DNA: TGTGCCAGCAGCTATGACAGGGAGAATGAGCAGTTCTTC
size: .
J: TRBJ2-1
D: TRBD1
V: TRBV7-2

CDR3: CASSSGPRSDLGQYF
DNA: TGTGCCAGCAGCTCAGGGCCCCGTTCCGACTTAGGGCAGTACTTC
size: .
J: TRBJ2-7
D: .
V: TRBV7-2

CDR3: CASSTRTGNQETQYF
DNA: TGTGCCAGCAGCACCCGGACAGGGAACCAAGAGACCCAGTACTTC
size: few
J: TRBJ2-5
D: TRBD1
V: TRBV4-2

CDR3: CASSQALGQNPIDGELFF
DNA: TGCGCCAGCAGCCAGGCCCTGGGGCAAAATCCTATAGACGGGGAGCTGTTTTTT
size: .
J: TRBJ2-2
D: .
V: TRBV4-1

CDR3: CSVDSGRRLNEQFF
DNA: TGCAGCGTTGATAGCGGGAGGAGGTTAAATGAGCAGTTCTTC
size: .
J: TRBJ2-1
D: TRBD2
V: TRBV29-1

CDR3: CASSQEDSLYNEQFF
DNA: TGTGCCAGCAGCCAAGAAGACTCCCTCTACAATGAGCAGTTCTTC
size: .
J: TRBJ2-1
D: .
V: TRBV7-2

CDR3: CASSFSGQRPGYTF
DNA: TGTGCCAGCAGTTTTTCTGGACAGCGGCCGGGCTACACCTTC
size: .
J: TRBJ1-2
D: .
V: TRBV27

CDR3: CASTSLVEQYF
DNA: TGTGCCAGCACCTCCCTGGTTGAGCAGTACTTC
size: few
J: TRBJ2-7
D: .
V: TRBV11-2

CDR3: CASSVRAGQSTDTQYF
DNA: TGTGCCAGCAGCGTAAGAGCGGGACAAAGCACAGATACGCAGTATTTT
size: .
J: TRBJ2-3
D: .
V: TRBV9

CDR3: CASRPGWGRAYNEQFF
DNA: TGTGCCAGCAGACCTGGGTGGGGGAGGGCCTACAATGAGCAGTTCTTC
size: .
J: TRBJ2-1
D: TRBD2
V: TRBV27

CDR3: CATSRDRSYEQYF
DNA: TGTGCCACCAGCAGGGACCGCTCCTACGAGCAGTACTTC
size: .
J: TRBJ2-7
D: .
V: TRBV15

CDR3: CASSNSGTGTDTQYF
DNA: TGCGCCAGCAGCAACTCCGGGACTGGCACAGATACGCAGTATTTT
size: .
J: TRBJ2-3
D: .
V: TRBV5-1

CDR3: CASSVEETDTQYF
DNA: TGTGCCAGCAGTGTGGAAGAGACAGATACGCAGTATTTT
size: .
J: TRBJ2-3
D: .
V: TRBV2

CDR3: CASSSRISHTEAFF
DNA: TGTGCCAGCAGCTCACGAATCAGTCACACTGAAGCTTTCTTT
size: .
J: TRBJ1-1
D: .
V: TRBV7-2

CDR3: CASSFGGSGNTIYF
DNA: TGTGCCAGCAGTTTCGGTGGATCTGGAAACACCATATATTTT
size: few
J: TRBJ1-3
D: .
V: TRBV28

CDR3: CASRQGPGTDTQYF
DNA: TGTGCCAGCAGGCAGGGTCCAGGCACAGATACGCAGTATTTT
size: .
J: TRBJ2-3
D: .
V: TRBV6-5

CDR3: CSVVDRANEQYF
DNA: TGCAGCGTCGTGGACAGGGCTAACGAGCAGTACTTC
size: .
J: TRBJ2-7
D: TRBD1
V: TRBV29-1

CDR3: CSASSNYEQYF
DNA: TGCAGTGCTAGTAGCAACTACGAGCAGTACTTC
size: .
J: TRBJ2-7
D: .
V: TRBV20-1

CDR3: CASSQGSNWGGDTQYF
DNA: TGCGCCAGCAGCCAAGGCAGTAACTGGGGCGGCGATACGCAGTATTTT
size: .
J: TRBJ2-3
D: .
V: TRBV4-1

CDR3: CSVDGGVGETQYF
DNA: TGCAGCGTTGACGGGGGCGTGGGGGAGACCCAGTACTTC
size: few
J: TRBJ2-5
D: .
V: TRBV29-1

CDR3: CASSPIYVNEQFF
DNA: TGTGCCAGCAGCCCTATTTATGTAAATGAGCAGTTCTTC
size: few
J: TRBJ2-1
D: .
V: TRBV14

CDR3: CASSQIGAQPQHF
DNA: TGTGCCAGCAGCCAGATAGGGGCGCAGCCCCAGCATTTT
size: .
J: TRBJ1-5
D: .
V: TRBV7-9

CDR3: CSVQDRTYEQYF
DNA: TGCAGCGTACAAGACAGGACCTACGAGCAGTACTTC
size: .
J: TRBJ2-7
D: .
V: TRBV29-1

CDR3: CASSFRQAPTEQYF
DNA: TGTGCCAGCAGTTTCCGACAAGCCCCCACCGAGCAGTACTTC
size: .
J: TRBJ2-7
D: .
V: TRBV27